The present T cell receptor (beta chain) was sequenced within a study of cytomegalovirus exposure and HLA in healthy donors. PCR amplification relied on 60 Vbeta primers (plus 13 Jbeta primers). The assay was immunoSEQ multiplex PCR, and TCRdb's table has in-frame clones only and misses some. Of about 280,000 clones listed, 70% to 90% are singletons. CDR1 SGHNT and CDR2 YYREEE come from the germline V gene (reference sequence). There are 15 residues in the CDR3. With 5 bases removed from V and 1 base from J, the gap between germline ends came to 16 bases. V is TRBV5-4 and J is TRBJ2-7, with a weak D call TRBD1 (5 bases). The sequenced sample consisted of PBMCs. The sequence was obtained from a woman aged 18-29 years in good health and CMV-seronegative. The CDR3 coding sequence is TGTGCCAGCAGGGGTGACAGTTACCCGTCCTACGAGCAGTACTTC. It yields the protein CASRGDSYPSYEQYF.